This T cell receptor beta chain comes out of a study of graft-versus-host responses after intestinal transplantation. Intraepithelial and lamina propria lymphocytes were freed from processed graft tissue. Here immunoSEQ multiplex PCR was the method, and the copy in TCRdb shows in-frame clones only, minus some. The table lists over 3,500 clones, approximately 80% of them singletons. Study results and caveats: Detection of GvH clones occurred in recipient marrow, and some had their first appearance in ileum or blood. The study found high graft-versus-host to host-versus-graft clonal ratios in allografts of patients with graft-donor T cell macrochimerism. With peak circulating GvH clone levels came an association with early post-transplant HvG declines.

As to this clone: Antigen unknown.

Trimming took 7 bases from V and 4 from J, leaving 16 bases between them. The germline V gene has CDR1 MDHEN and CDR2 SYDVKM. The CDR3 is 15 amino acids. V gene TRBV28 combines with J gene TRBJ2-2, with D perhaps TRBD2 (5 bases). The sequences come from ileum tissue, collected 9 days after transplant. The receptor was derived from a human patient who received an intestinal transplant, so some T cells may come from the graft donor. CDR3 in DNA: TGTGCCAGCACCCACCTTCCAAGCGGCACCGGGGAGCTGTTTTTT. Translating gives CASTHLPSGTGELFF.